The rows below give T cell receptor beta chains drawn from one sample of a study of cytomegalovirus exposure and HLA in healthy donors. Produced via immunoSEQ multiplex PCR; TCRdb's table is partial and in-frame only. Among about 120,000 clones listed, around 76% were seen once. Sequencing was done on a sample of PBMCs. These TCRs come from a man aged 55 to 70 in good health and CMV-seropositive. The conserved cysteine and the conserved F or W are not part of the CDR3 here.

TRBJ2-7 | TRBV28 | ASISGGVQKSYEQY
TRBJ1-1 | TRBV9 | ASSVTARNTEAF
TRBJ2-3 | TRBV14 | ASSPGTGRDTQY
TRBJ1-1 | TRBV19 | ASDRGGNTEAF
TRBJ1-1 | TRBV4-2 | ASSQVYSREYMNTEAF
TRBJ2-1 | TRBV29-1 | SAATGTGYNEQF
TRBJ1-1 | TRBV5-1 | ASSIRGTEAF
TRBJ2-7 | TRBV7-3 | ASSLNSYYEQY
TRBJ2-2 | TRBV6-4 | ASSDSDRGELF
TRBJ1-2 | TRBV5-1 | ASSLGQTTRILYGYT
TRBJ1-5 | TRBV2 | ASSERAGNQPQH
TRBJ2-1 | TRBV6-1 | ASSELSASYNEQF
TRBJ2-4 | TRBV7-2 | ASGLGGTKNIQY
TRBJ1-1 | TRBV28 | ASSRPRAFRVNTEAF
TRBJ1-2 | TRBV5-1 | ASSRTDNGYT
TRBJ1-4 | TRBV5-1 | ASSPDRGEKLF
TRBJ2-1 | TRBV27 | ASSLGTRGGRWGVGNEQF
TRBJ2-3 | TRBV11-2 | ASSPVLDRQRGTQY
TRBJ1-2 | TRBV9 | ASSAQGLANYGYT
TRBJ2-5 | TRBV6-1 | ASSWAATQETQY
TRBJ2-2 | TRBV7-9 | ASSREAEGNTGELF
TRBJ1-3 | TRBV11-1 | ASSADRYSGNTIY
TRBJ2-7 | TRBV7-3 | ASSRTGGSYEQY
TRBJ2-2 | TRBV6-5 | ASRTGVLNTGELF
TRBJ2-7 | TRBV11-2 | ASSWGPSYEQY
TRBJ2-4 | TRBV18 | ASSSAQVAKNSQY
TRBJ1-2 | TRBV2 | ASSEMGTGASSGYT
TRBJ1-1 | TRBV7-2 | ASSRVRTEAF
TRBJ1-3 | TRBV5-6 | ASSLGGHSGNTIY